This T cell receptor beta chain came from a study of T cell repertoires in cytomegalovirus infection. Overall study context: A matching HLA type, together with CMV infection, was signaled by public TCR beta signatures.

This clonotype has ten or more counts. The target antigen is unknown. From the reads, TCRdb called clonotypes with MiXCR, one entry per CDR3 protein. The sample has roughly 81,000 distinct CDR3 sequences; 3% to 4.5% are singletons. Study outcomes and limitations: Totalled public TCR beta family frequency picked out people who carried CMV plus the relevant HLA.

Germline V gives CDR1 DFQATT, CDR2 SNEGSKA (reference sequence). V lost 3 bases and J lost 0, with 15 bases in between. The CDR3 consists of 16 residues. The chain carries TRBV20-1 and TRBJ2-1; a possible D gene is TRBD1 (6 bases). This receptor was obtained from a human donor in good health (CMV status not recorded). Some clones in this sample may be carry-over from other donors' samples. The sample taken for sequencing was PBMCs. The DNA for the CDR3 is TGCAGTGCTAGCGGGACACTAGAAAGCTCCTACAATGAGCAGTTCTTC. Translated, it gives CSASGTLESSYNEQFF.